This T cell receptor (beta chain) was identified in a study of beta chain features in type 1 diabetes. The entirety of the isolated RNA underwent reverse transcription, so expressed TCRB transcripts were sequenced. Measured with immunoSEQ multiplex PCR; TCRdb has only the in-frame clones, and not every one. The data show about 360,000 clones, 10% to 15% seen once. Whole-study findings and limits: VDJ junctions from patients with type 1 diabetes contained fewer insertions and more deletions.

A word on this clone: Its antigen is as yet unknown.

This CDR3 has 13 residues. The junction had 8 bases not matched to a gene; V was cut back by 0 bases and J by 11 bases. Germline V gene data show CDR1 as GTSNPN and CDR2 as SVGIG (reference sequence). The sample was naive CD4+ T cells from blood. The sequence was obtained from a man between 18 and 35 years old in good health. The V call is TRBV30, the J call TRBJ1-1, with 8 bases aligning to TRBD1. CDR3 bases: TGTGCCTGGAGTGTACCTGGGACAGGCTCGGCTTTCTTT. Amino acids: CAWSVPGTGSAFF.